This T cell receptor beta chain was identified during a study of blood T cell repertoires in COVID-19. Turning to the study itself: Material from acute and convalescent COVID-19 was sourced from the United States, Italy and Spain. Sample material is recorded as cDNA or gDNA derived from T cells, B-cell-depleted T cells, or PBMCs.

In germline, CDR1 is KGHSH, CDR2 LQKENI. The CDR3 contains 15 residues. V was shortened by 0 bases and J by 7 bases, with 15 bases between the two germline ends. In the source study's methods: Estimation of nucleated cell counts relied on the amplification of reference gene primers. Sequencing was performed with immunoSEQ multiplex PCR; in TCRdb, only in-frame clones are kept and a portion is missing. V, J and clone size reflect that table, while D and trimming were determined from the DNA. The data hold some 210,000 clones, with just over 90% observed a single time. The sample was peripheral blood. This TCR derives from a man aged 30-40 years with acute or convalescent COVID-19. The chain combines TRBV18 with TRBJ1-2; D perhaps matches TRBD1 (6 bases). This CDR3 reads CASSPPGHGPRGYTF. CDR3 DNA sequence: TGTGCCAGCTCACCACCGGGACACGGGCCCCGTGGCTACACCTTC.